This TCR beta chain emerged from a study of OX40 agonist ivuxolimab in advanced cancers. For the study at large: Treatment received earlier with anti-PD-1, anti-PD-L1 or anti-CTLA-4 agents was allowed, and approximately 40% had some.

Study-wide results and limits: The authors also found low normalized T-cell clonal expansion in some nonresponders. The study observed clonal expansion of CD4+ and CD8+ blood T cells by week 6 at 0.1 to 3.0 mg/kg.

Remarks on this clone: What it recognizes is unknown.

Generated by immunoSEQ multiplex PCR, the TCRdb table keeps only in-frame clones and is missing some. The sample includes some 14,000 clones, roughly 78% of them seen just once. In germline, CDR1 is SGHRS, CDR2 YFSETQ. This CDR3 is built from 15 residues. The V and J ends lost 4 bases and 1 base, in that order; junction bases with no gene match: 2. The material was CD4+ or CD8+ T cells sorted from blood, obtained in a trial of the OX40 agonist ivuxolimab. The sequence was obtained from an adult with an advanced solid tumor such as melanoma, head and neck, liver or kidney cancer. The chain is built from TRBV5-1 and TRBJ2-3; 11 bases match TRBD2. This CDR3 is CASSGTSGRTDTQYF. Written as DNA, the CDR3 is TGCGCCAGCAGCGGGACTAGCGGACGCACAGATACGCAGTATTTT.